This TCR beta chain was sequenced for a study of neurological immune-mediated disorders. Whenever a sequencing run was performed, it yielded over 170 million TCR-beta sequences from 15-18 subjects. TCRdb independently ran MiXCR on the 5' RACE reads; one entry per CDR3 protein. The sample gives tens of thousands of distinct CDR3 sequences, 10% to 13% of which show up once; around 20% is in the top ten. The CDR3 is 16 amino acids. Losses at the gene ends were 2 bases for V and 3 bases for J; bases not matched to a gene: 6. CDR1 is LGHNA, CDR2 YNFKEQ, per germline. A total of 2 million PBMCs stored at -80 degrees C provided the unsorted libraries. This clonotype was detected a few times. Antigen: not known. Study results and limitations: None of the CDR3 amino acid sequences of expanded clones recurred across subjects, suggesting private repertoires in all groups. HTLV-1-associated myelopathy displayed the greatest TCR clonal expansion, and multiple sclerosis exhibited the smallest, lower than that of healthy controls.

The V gene is TRBV4-2, the J gene TRBJ1-2; 10 bases align to TRBD1. Source material: PBMCs. The source is a woman aged 40 to 50 with HTLV-1-associated myelopathy (HAM/TSP). CDR3 in amino acids: CASSQPGTGVDYGYTF. The CDR3, as DNA: TGTGCCAGCAGCCAACCCGGGACAGGGGTCGACTATGGCTACACCTTC.